Detailed here is one T cell receptor (beta chain). There are a few counts of this clonotype. Its recognized antigen is unknown. At one end the junction does not follow the germline gene, possibly because of a read error. The library was generated by PCR. At the Johns Hopkins FTIC core, DNA from the cultured CD4+ T cells underwent TCR sequencing with the Oncomine TCR Beta short-read assay. Genomic DNA was extracted from the cultured CD4+ T cells with the QIAamp micro DNA kit. Oncomine TCR Beta libraries from cultured CD4+ T cells were pooled using unique dual indexes and sequenced on an Illumina iSeq 100. The original methods were these. Non-productive sequences were removed, and CDR3s that did not start with C, did not end with F or W, or were shorter than 7 amino acids were discarded. The MANAFEST web application identified antigen-specific clonotypes by comparing peptide-stimulated wells against reference wells and other culture wells. An FDR below 0.05, an odds ratio above 5, and a productive frequency above 0.1% in at least two of three replicate wells were required for clones to be considered positive. A clonotype counted as cross-reactive if it showed significant expansion both in the SARS-CoV-2 spike wells and in at least one common cold coronavirus spike condition. Using R version 3.6.1, CDR3 homology was evaluated through Levenshtein distances (stringdist) along with unrooted phylogenetic trees (ape). TCRdb trimmed the raw reads at Q25, called clones with MiXCR and kept productive beta chains. Rows with a matching CDR3 protein are joined into one entry that keeps the most common DNA and genes. The V and J calls, along with clone size, are taken from TCRdb and not from the paper's own processing. This sample lists about 22,000 distinct CDR3 sequences; 30% to 40% were detected once. The leading ten clones occupy roughly 30% of the sample.

These data belong to a study of vaccination and CD4 T cells after COVID-19 (dated by TCRdb to between 2021 and 2022). Broadly, across the study: SARS-CoV-2 positivity had been established in the convalescent patients by nasal swab PCR, and mild disease was recorded in some 10 of these patients and severe disease in one. Culture stimuli were overlapping spike peptide pools from SARS-CoV-2 and from the common cold coronaviruses HCoV-NL63, HCoV-OC43 and HCoV-229E. In 10 COVID-19 convalescent patients and a handful of infection-naive healthy vaccine recipients, researchers compared the spike-specific CD4+ TCR repertoire from before mRNA vaccination with the repertoire from after. Two doses of either the Pfizer-BioNTech BNT162b2 vaccine (n=8) or the Moderna mRNA-1273 vaccine (n=2) were administered to participants. Control cultures received a CEFX viral epitope pool as the positive control, an HIV-1 Nef peptide pool as the negative control, or no peptide. The convalescent cohort comprised six males and four females, including two Hispanic individuals, seven Caucasians, two Asians and one multiracial person. Post-COVID blood samples were collected from convalescent patients a median of around 96 days after diagnosis, with a range of roughly 35 to 161 days. The time from the second vaccine dose to post-vaccine blood sampling had a median of roughly 70 days and ranged from about 14 to 250 days. For a few convalescent patients, samples were collected at an early post-vaccination timepoint (day 14) as well as at a late post-vaccination timepoint (days 161 to 241).

The paper's findings and limits, for the study overall: Nearly all vaccine-specific clones in convalescent patients (304 of 307) were mono-reactive for SARS-CoV-2 spike rather than cross-reactive with common cold coronaviruses. The study included relatively few convalescent patients and did not analyze early timepoints after natural infection. The median count of SARS-CoV-2-reactive clonotypes went up from about 23 after infection to more than 30 after vaccination, although the change was not significant. In convalescent patients, a median roughly 86% of post-vaccine SARS-CoV-2-reactive clones were detected only after vaccination, suggesting vaccine-specific priming.

The CDR3 starts with the cysteine, ends with the phenylalanine, and has 14 residues. The read is trimmed to its CDR3 DNA, 42 bases read in frame from base 1. CDR1 SSHAT and CDR2 FNYEAQ were looked up in the germline V gene (reference sequence). Sample time point, as interpreted from the label and publication: late sampling 161 to 241 days after vaccination in three convalescent patients. Explained via the paper, the treatment or condition label denotes: approximately 10-day PBMC culture with coronavirus spike peptide pools or control peptides (ViraFEST assay). The ViraFEST assay, used in the study, expanded antigen-specific T cells with peptide pools and then identified the expanded clonotypes through TCR sequencing. The positive SARS-CoV-2 PCR tests of the convalescent patients were dated from March to December 2020, before the Alpha, Beta and Delta variants emerged in the United States. PBMCs were cultured at fewer than 2.5 million per well in IMDM supplemented with about 5.5% human AB serum and approximately 10 IU/ml IL-2, with approximately 10 ug/ml peptide pools added. Half of the culture medium was replaced with fresh IL-2-containing medium on days 3 and 7. CD4+ T cells were isolated after approximately 10 days of culture through negative selection using the EasySep CD4+ T cell isolation kit. Ficoll-Paque Plus gradient centrifugation was used to isolate PBMCs from whole blood, and the isolated PBMCs were then either used fresh or cryopreserved at -140C. Each culture condition was generally run in triplicate wells.

Sequencing used CD4+ T cells from blood, cultured in vitro, obtained about 7 months after SARS-CoV-2 vaccination. The clonotype comes from a human donor who had recovered from COVID-19. Recombination linked TRBV7-7 to TRBJ2-5, with no confident D gene call. In nucleotide form, the sequence is TGTGCTAGCAGCTTAGGTGTTTCAGGAGAGACCCAGTACTTC. Translated, this gives CASSLGVSGETQYF.